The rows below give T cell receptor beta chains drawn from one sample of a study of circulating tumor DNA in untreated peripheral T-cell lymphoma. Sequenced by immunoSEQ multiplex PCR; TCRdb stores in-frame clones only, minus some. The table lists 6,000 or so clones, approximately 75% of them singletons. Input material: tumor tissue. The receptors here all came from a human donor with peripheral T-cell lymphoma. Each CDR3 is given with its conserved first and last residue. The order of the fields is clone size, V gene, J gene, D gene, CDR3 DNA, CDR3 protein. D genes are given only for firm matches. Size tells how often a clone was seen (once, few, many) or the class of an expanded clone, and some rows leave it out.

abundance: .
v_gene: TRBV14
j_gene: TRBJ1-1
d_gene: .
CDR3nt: TGTGCCAGCAGCCGACGCAGGGACCTGAACACTGAAGCTTTCTTT
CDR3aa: CASSRRRDLNTEAFF

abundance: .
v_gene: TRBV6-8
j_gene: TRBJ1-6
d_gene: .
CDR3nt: TGTGCCAGCAGCTCCGCGACAGGCTCTCCCCTCCACTTT
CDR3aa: CASSSATGSPLHF

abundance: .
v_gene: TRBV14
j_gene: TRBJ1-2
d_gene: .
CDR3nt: TGTGCCAGCAGCCGCATCGCGGGGTCATATGGCTACACCTTC
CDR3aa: CASSRIAGSYGYTF

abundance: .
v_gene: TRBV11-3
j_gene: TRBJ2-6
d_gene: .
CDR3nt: TGTGCCAGCAGCCATAGCCCAGGCCCCTCTGGGGCCAACGTCCTGACTTTC
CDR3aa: CASSHSPGPSGANVLTF

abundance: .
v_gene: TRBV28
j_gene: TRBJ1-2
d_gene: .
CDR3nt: TGTGCCAGCAAAAACCCCGGGACGGTTGCTAACTATGGCTACACCTTC
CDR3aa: CASKNPGTVANYGYTF

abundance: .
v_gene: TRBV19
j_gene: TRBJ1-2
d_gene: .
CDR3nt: TGTGCCAGTAGTATTGTTGAGTCTGTCGGGCGTGGCAGGGTAAATGGCTACACCTTC
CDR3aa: CASSIVESVGRGRVNGYTF

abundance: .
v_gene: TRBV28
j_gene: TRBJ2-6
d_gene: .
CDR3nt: TGTGCCAGCAGTAGGACAGGGACTACTGGGGCCAACGTCCTGACTTTC
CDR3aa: CASSRTGTTGANVLTF

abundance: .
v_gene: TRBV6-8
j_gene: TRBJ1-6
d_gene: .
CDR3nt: TGTGCCAGCAGCTTTAACAGGGATAATTCACCCCTCCACTTT
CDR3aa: CASSFNRDNSPLHF

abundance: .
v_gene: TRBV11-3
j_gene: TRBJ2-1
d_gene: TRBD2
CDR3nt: TGTGCTAGCAGCTTCCCACGGGAGGGGAATGAGCAGTTCTTC
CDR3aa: CASSFPREGNEQFF

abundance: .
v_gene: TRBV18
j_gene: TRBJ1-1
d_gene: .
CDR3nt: TGTGCCAGCTCACCAAGGACGGACCCGAACACTGAAGCTTTCTTT
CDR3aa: CASSPRTDPNTEAFF

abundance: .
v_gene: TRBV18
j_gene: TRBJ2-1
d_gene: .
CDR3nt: TGTACCAGCTCACCACTGCATTTTGGGGCCAACAATGAGCAGTTCTTC
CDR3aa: CTSSPLHFGANNEQFF

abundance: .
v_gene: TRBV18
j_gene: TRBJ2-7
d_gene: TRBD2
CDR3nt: TGTGCCAGCTCGCCTTACACCAGCGGGGATTCCTACGAGCAGTACTTC
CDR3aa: CASSPYTSGDSYEQYF

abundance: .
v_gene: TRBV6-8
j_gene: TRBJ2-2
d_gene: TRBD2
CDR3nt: TGTGCCATCAGCCCGGGACTACCAGACACCGGGGAGCTGTTTTTT
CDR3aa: CAISPGLPDTGELFF

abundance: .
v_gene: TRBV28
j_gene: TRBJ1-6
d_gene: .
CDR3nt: TGTGCCAGCAGTGCCGGAGGGAGCTCCTATAATTTACCCCTCCACTTT
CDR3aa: CASSAGGSSYNLPLHF

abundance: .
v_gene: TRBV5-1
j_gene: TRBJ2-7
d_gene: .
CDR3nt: TGCGCCAGCAGCTTGGAACAGGGAGATTCCTACGAGCAGTACTTC
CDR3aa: CASSLEQGDSYEQYF

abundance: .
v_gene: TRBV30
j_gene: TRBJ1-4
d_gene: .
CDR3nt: TGTGCCTGGAGGTATGGTGAAAAACTGTTTTTT
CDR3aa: CAWRYGEKLFF

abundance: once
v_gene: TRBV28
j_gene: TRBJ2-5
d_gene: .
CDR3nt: TGTGCCAGCAGTTTAAAGGGAGGGGGCTGGAAGACCCAGTACTTC
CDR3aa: CASSLKGGGWKTQYF

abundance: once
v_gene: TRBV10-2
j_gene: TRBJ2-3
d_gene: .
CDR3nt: TGCGCCAGCAACAGCGGGCCGCGGGCCTCCTCGTTTTTCGCAGATACGCAGTATTTT
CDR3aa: CASNSGPRASSFFADTQYF

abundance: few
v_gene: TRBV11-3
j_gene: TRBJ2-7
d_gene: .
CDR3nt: TGTGCCAGCAGCTTCATGCTCGGGGAGACGGCCTCCTACGAGCAGTACTTC
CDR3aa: CASSFMLGETASYEQYF

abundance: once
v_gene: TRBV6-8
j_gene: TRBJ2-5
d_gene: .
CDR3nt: TGTGCCAGCAGTTACCAACGCGGGACCCAAGAGACCCAGTACTTC
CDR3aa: CASSYQRGTQETQYF

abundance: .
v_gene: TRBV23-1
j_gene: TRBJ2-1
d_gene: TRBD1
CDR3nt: TGCGCCAGCACTTCCGGGACAGGGGGCTCCCTCAGTGAGGACAATGAGCAGTTCTTC
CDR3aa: CASTSGTGGSLSEDNEQFF

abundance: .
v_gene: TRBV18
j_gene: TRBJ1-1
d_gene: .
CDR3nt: TGTGCCAGCTCACTAACCCGGGACAATGAAGCTTTCTTT
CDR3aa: CASSLTRDNEAFF

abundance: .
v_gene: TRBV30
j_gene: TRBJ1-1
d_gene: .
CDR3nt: TGTGCCTGGAGTGTACGTGTATCTGGGGGGCGAGCTGAAGCTTTCTTT
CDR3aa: CAWSVRVSGGRAEAFF

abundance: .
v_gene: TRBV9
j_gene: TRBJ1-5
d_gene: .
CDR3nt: TGTGCCAGCAGCCCCCGGGGAGGGGAGTATAATCAGCCCCAGCATTTT
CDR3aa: CASSPRGGEYNQPQHF

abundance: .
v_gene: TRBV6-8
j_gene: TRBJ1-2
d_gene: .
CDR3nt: TGTGCCAGCACCGCGGCGAATTATGGCTACACCTTC
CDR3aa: CASTAANYGYTF

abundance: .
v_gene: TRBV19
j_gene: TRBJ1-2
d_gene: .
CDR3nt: TGTGCCAGTAGTATAGGACAGCTTAACTATGGCTACACCTTC
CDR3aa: CASSIGQLNYGYTF

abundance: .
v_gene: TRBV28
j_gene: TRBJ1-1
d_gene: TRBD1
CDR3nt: TGTGCCAGCAGTTTACAGGGGGCTGGGGCTTTCTTT
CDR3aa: CASSLQGAGAFF

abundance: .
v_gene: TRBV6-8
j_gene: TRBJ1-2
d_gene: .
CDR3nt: TGTGCCAGCAGCCTAGGCGGGGGAGGCTATGGCTACACCTTC
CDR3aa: CASSLGGGGYGYTF

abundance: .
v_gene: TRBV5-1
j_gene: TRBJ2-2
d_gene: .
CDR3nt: TGCGCCAGCAGCTTGGAAACGAACACCGGGGAGCTGTTTTTT
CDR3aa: CASSLETNTGELFF

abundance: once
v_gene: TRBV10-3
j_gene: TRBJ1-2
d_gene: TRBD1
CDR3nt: TGTGCCAGCGGGCGGGGGACAGGGGAGCGTGGCTACACCTTC
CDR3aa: CASGRGTGERGYTF

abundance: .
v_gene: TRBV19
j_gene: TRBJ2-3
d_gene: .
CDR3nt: TGTGCCAGTAGCACCGAGGACGGCAACATCTGGACAGATACGCAGTATTTT
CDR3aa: CASSTEDGNIWTDTQYF

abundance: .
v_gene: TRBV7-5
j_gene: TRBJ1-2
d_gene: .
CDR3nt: TGTGCCAGCAGCTTGGGGGGCAGGGCCTATGGCTACACCTTC
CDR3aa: CASSLGGRAYGYTF

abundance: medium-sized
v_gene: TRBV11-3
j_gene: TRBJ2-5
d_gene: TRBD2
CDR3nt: TGTGCCAGCAGCTTTGATAGCGGGGGCAAGACCCAGTACTTC
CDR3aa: CASSFDSGGKTQYF

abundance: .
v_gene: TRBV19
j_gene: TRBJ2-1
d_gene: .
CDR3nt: TGTGCCAGTAGTATAGGGAACGGTGAGCAGTTCTTC
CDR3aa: CASSIGNGEQFF

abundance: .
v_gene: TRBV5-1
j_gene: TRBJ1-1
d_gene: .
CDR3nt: TGCGCCAGCAGCTCGGGGACACTCTCTAACACTGAAGCTTTCTTT
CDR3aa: CASSSGTLSNTEAFF

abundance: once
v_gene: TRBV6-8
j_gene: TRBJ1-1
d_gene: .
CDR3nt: TGTGCCACCAAGACAGGGAACACTGAAGCTTTCTTT
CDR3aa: CATKTGNTEAFF

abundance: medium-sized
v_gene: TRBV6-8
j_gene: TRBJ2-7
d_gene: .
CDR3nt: TGTGCCAGCAGTTACCGGGGGCCCTACGAGCAGTACTTC
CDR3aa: CASSYRGPYEQYF

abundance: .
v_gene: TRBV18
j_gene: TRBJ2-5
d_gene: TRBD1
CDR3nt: TGTGCCAGCTCTCTCGACAGGGACGAGACCCAGTACTTC
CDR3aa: CASSLDRDETQYF

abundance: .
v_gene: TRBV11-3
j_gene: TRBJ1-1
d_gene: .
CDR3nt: TGTGCCAGCAGCTTAGATCTTGGAGGGAACACTGAAGCTTTCTTT
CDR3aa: CASSLDLGGNTEAFF

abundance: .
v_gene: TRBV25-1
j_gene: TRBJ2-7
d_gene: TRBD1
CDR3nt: TGTGCCAGCAGCGAACTCGGGGACAGGGGGTTATACGAGCAGTACTTC
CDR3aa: CASSELGDRGLYEQYF

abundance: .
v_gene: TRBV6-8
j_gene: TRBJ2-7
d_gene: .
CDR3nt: TGTGCCAGCAGTTCATTGGGGGGCCACGAGCAGTACTTC
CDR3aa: CASSSLGGHEQYF

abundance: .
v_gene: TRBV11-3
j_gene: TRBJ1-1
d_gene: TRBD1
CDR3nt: TGTGCCAGCAGCGTCCGGACAGGGCGACTTAACACTGAAGCTTTCTTT
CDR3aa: CASSVRTGRLNTEAFF

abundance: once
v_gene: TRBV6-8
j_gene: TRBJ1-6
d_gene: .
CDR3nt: TGTGCCAGCAGTTACTCTTTCGGCAGGAGGGATTCACCCCTCCACTTT
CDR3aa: CASSYSFGRRDSPLHF

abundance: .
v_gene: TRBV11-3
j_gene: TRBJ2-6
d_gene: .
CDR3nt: TGTGCCAGCAGCTTAGGGATGGGCGCGGGGGCCAACGTCCTGACTTTC
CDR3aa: CASSLGMGAGANVLTF

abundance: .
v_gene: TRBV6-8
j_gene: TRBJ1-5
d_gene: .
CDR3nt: TGTGCCAGCAGTCCCAGGGAGGATCAGCCCCAGCATTTT
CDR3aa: CASSPREDQPQHF

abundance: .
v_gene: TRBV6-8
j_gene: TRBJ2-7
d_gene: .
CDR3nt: TGTGCCAGCAGCTTAGACAGGATCGCCTACGAGCAGTACTTC
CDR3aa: CASSLDRIAYEQYF

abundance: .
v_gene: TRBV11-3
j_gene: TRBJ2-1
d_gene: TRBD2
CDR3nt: TGTGCCAGCAGCCCGCTTGAGTCGGGGGGGAATGAGCAGTTCTTC
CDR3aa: CASSPLESGGNEQFF

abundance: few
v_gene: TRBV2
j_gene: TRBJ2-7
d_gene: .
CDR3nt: TGTGCCAGCAGTGATTCGGGGCTTCTCCACGAGCAGTACTTC
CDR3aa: CASSDSGLLHEQYF